These T cell receptor beta chains were read from a single sample in a study of shared clonotypes between healthy human individuals. The table came from immunoSEQ multiplex PCR; TCRdb's copy has only in-frame clones and leaves some out. The sample has about 2.4 million clones, 93% seen once. The specimen was naive CD4+ T cells from PBMCs. These receptors were taken from a man younger than 35 in good health. Some clones in this sample may be carry-over from other donors' samples. CDR3s include the opening cysteine and the closing phenylalanine or tryptophan. D genes are given only for firm matches. The listing skips clone size in some rows; elsewhere it reads once, few, many or a size class.

TRBV30	-	-	TRBJ2-3	TGTGCCTGGTCGGGGGGACATAGCACAGATACGCAGTATTTT	CAWSGGHSTDTQYF
TRBV19	once	-	TRBJ2-5	TGTGCCAGTAGTATACGGTCCAGCGGGTCGGTCGGGACCCAGTACTTC	CASSIRSSGSVGTQYF
TRBV7-9	-	TRBD1	TRBJ2-1	TGTGCCAGCAGCTCAATTTTGGACAGGGTGTTCTTC	CASSSILDRVFF
TRBV7-3	-	-	TRBJ2-1	TGTGCCAGCAGCACCGGGACCAACAATGAGCAGTTCTTC	CASSTGTNNEQFF
TRBV5-1	once	-	TRBJ2-2	TGCGCCAGCAGCTTGGCCGTTGGGGTCCCCGGGGAGCTGTTTTTT	CASSLAVGVPGELFF
TRBV6-1	-	-	TRBJ1-1	TGTGCCAGCAGTTGGGGGGCCAACACTGAAGCTTTCTTT	CASSWGANTEAFF
TRBV29-1	-	-	TRBJ1-5	TGCAGCGTTGAAGTGGGGGGCGGGCAGCCCCAGCATTTT	CSVEVGGGQPQHF
TRBV9	-	-	TRBJ2-2	TGTGCCAGCAGCGTCCGAGGGAACACCGGGGAGCTGTTTTTT	CASSVRGNTGELFF
TRBV28	-	-	TRBJ1-5	TGTGCCAGCAGTCCGGGACATTGGGGGAGTGGTCAGCCCCAGCATTTT	CASSPGHWGSGQPQHF
TRBV28	-	-	TRBJ1-1	TGTGCCAGCAGTTTAGTGGGGAACACTGAAGCTTTCTTT	CASSLVGNTEAFF
TRBV14	-	-	TRBJ1-2	TGTGCCAGCAGTCCCCCCGGGCAGAGGTCCTATGGCTACACCTTC	CASSPPGQRSYGYTF
TRBV6-4	-	TRBD1	TRBJ2-5	TGTGCCAGCAGTGACCCGACGGGCAGGGGGCCAGAGACCCAGTACTTC	CASSDPTGRGPETQYF
TRBV18	-	-	TRBJ2-4	TGTGCCAGCTCACCTACCGACAAAAACATTCAGTACTTC	CASSPTDKNIQYF
TRBV19	-	TRBD1	TRBJ2-3	TGTGCCAGTAGTATAGCGGGACAGGAGATAATCCACAGATACACGCAGTATTTT	CASSIAGQEIIHRYTQYF
TRBV18	-	-	TRBJ2-7	TGTGCCAGCTCACCAAGCGTCGGCGGAACCTACGAGCAGTACTTC	CASSPSVGGTYEQYF
TRBV25-1	few	-	TRBJ1-1	TGTGCCAGCAGTGACTACTACCCAGGCACTGAAGCTTTCTTT	CASSDYYPGTEAFF
TRBV28	-	-	TRBJ2-7	TGTGCCAGCAACTTAGGCGGGGCAGTTTACGAGCAGTACTTC	CASNLGGAVYEQYF
TRBV10-1	-	-	TRBJ1-2	TGCGCCAGCAGTGGACCGGGGAGTTATGGCTACACCTTC	CASSGPGSYGYTF
TRBV9	once	-	TRBJ1-1	TGTGCCAGCAGCTCTCGATGGGGGGCGAGGGAAGAAGCTTTCTTT	CASSSRWGAREEAFF
TRBV4-2	-	-	TRBJ2-7	TGTGCCAGCAGCCAAGACACAGCGGGTTACGAGCAGTACTTC	CASSQDTAGYEQYF
TRBV9	-	-	TRBJ2-5	TGTGCCAGCAGCGGGTCAGGGAGGGAGACCCAGTACTTC	CASSGSGRETQYF
TRBV5-1	-	-	TRBJ2-1	TGCGCCAGCAGCTTCCTGGAGGGCCGCTACAATGAGCAGTTCTTC	CASSFLEGRYNEQFF
TRBV18	-	-	TRBJ2-6	TGTGCCAGCTCCCTCATTCACTCTGGGGCCAACGTCCTGACTTTC	CASSLIHSGANVLTF
TRBV28	once	TRBD1	TRBJ2-3	TGTGCCAGCGAGCCAAATACAGGGGGAATAGCGGATACGCAGTATTTT	CASEPNTGGIADTQYF
TRBV12-5	-	-	TRBJ2-6	TGTGCTAGTGGTTTGTGGTCGAGCTCTGGGGCCAACGTCCTGACTTTC	CASGLWSSSGANVLTF
TRBV9	-	TRBD1	TRBJ2-6	TGTGCCAGCAGCGTAGGGGACAGGGCCTCTGGGGCCAACGTCCTGACTTTC	CASSVGDRASGANVLTF
TRBV5-4	-	-	TRBJ2-1	TGTGCCAGCAGCTCCCTGTTCCGCGACGATGAGCAGTTCTTC	CASSSLFRDDEQFF
TRBV27	-	-	TRBJ1-6	TGTGCCAGCAGTTGGGGGTTTGGGTCACCCCTCCACTTT	CASSWGFGSPLHF
TRBV7-3	-	TRBD2	TRBJ2-1	TGTGCCAGCAGCGTGGGGACTAGCGGGACTGAGCAGTTCTTC	CASSVGTSGTEQFF
TRBV4-3	-	TRBD1	TRBJ1-4	TGCGCCAGCAGCCGCGGCCTCCTGGACAGGGAGAACGAAAAACTGTTTTTT	CASSRGLLDRENEKLFF
TRBV5-5	-	-	TRBJ1-1	TGTGCCAGCAGCTTCAGGCTGAACACTGAAGCTTTCTTT	CASSFRLNTEAFF
TRBV11-2	-	TRBD1	TRBJ2-2	TGTGCCAGCAGCACTCGGACAGGGGGCGCCGGGGAGCTGTTTTTT	CASSTRTGGAGELFF
TRBV4-1	-	-	TRBJ2-2	TGCGCCAGCAGCCAAGGGCTAGCTAACACCGGGGAGCTGTTTTTT	CASSQGLANTGELFF
TRBV28	once	-	TRBJ2-1	TGTGCCAGCAGTTTATTGGGTGGGACGGGACCTTACAATGAGCAGTTCTTC	CASSLLGGTGPYNEQFF
TRBV7-8	-	-	TRBJ2-5	TGTGCCAGCAGCTTGAAGCGCTGGGTTCGAGGGGAGACCCAGTACTTC	CASSLKRWVRGETQYF
TRBV2	-	-	TRBJ2-5	TGTGCCAGCAGTGACGGAGTGGGGACCCAGTACTTC	CASSDGVGTQYF
TRBV19	once	-	TRBJ2-3	TGTGCCAGTAGTATCTCGGGAGCGGGCACAGATACGCAGTATTTT	CASSISGAGTDTQYF
TRBV7-2	-	-	TRBJ2-1	TGTGCCAGCAGCGAAGAGCCGGGGCGGTACGGTGAGCAGTTCTTC	CASSEEPGRYGEQFF
TRBV30	-	-	TRBJ2-1	TGTGCCGCAGTCGGCGGCAGCTCCTACAATGAGCAGTTCTTC	CAAVGGSSYNEQFF
TRBV19	-	-	TRBJ1-6	TGTGCCAGTAGTAAGGGGACGGATAATTCACCCCTCCACTTT	CASSKGTDNSPLHF
TRBV7-3	-	TRBD2	TRBJ2-1	TGTGCCAGCAGCTTAACGTCCCCGGGGAGCGGGAGGGCAGGTGAGCAGTTCTTC	CASSLTSPGSGRAGEQFF
TRBV7-2	-	TRBD2	TRBJ2-5	TGTGCCAGCAGCCCCCGGCTAGCGGGAGGGCAAGAGACCCAGTACTTC	CASSPRLAGGQETQYF
TRBV11-3	few	-	TRBJ1-1	TGTGCCAGCAGCTTAGGTGCGAACACTGAAGCTTTCTTT	CASSLGANTEAFF
TRBV7-3	-	-	TRBJ2-2	TGTGCCAGCAGCTCCGACCGGAACACCGGGGAGCTGTTTTTT	CASSSDRNTGELFF
TRBV9	-	TRBD1	TRBJ1-2	TGTGCCAGCAGCCAGGTACGGACAGGGTGGTATGGCTACACCTTC	CASSQVRTGWYGYTF